This T cell receptor (beta chain) was identified during a study of spatial heterogeneity in lung cancer. Looked up from germline, CDR1 is SGHTA and CDR2 is FQGNSA. V gave up 1 base and J gave up 6 bases, with 10 bases separating them. This CDR3 is 14 amino acids long. TCRdb fed the 5' RACE reads into MiXCR, producing one record per CDR3 protein. Here the sample spans under 11,000 distinct CDR3 sequences, around 3.9% being singletons. This clonotype was seen at least ten times. Being off target in a library aimed at alpha chains, this beta chain has a size of little meaning. As to time point: sample taken at primary tumor resection. The sequenced material consisted of unsorted whole RNA from tumor, nontumor lung or frozen PBMC.

The chain is built from TRBV7-2 and TRBJ2-1; D is undetermined. This receptor was identified in a male donor with early-stage non-small cell lung cancer. The sequencing used normal lung tissue next to the tumor, collected at surgery. Here the CDR3 reads CASSLDRLVNEQFF. The CDR3 nucleotides read TGTGCCAGCAGCTTAGATAGGCTTGTCAATGAGCAGTTCTTC. The full variable domain, its missing parts supplied by reference TRBV7-2 and TRBJ2-1, is GAGVSQSPSNKVTEKGKDVELRCDPISGHTALYWYRQSLGQGLEFLIYFQGNSAPDKSGLPSDRFSAERTGGSVSTLTIQRTQQEDSAVYLCASSLDRLVNEQFFGPGTRLTVL.